The 8 T cell receptor beta chains in this list originate from one sample, sequenced in a study of blood T cells in healthy people across ages. A sample-barcoded 5' primer and a J-beta primer mix were used in a second PCR of roughly 7 to 12 cycles. TCRdb recomputed calls from the 5' RACE reads with MiXCR, one row per CDR3 protein. The sample records about 750,000 distinct CDR3 sequences, 40% to 65% being singletons. The specimen sequenced was blood. These receptors originate from an older man in good health.

This clonotype appeared a few times. The genes are TRBV20-1 and TRBJ2-3, with 9 positions matching TRBD2. The CDR3 spans 13 residues. Germline values: CDR1 DFQATT, CDR2 SNEGSKA (reference sequence). The CDR3 loop reads CSLAGASTDTQYF. CDR3 coding DNA: TGCAGCTTAGCGGGAGCTAGCACAGATACGCAGTATTTT.

This chain joins TRBV6-6 and TRBJ2-7; D is ambiguous. CDR1 and CDR2 (germline): MNHNY, SVGAGI (reference sequence). CDR3 length equals 12 residues. V gave up 5 bases and J gave up 4 bases, with 9 bases separating them. The CDR3 DNA is TGTGCCAGCAGTGGATCGGTATACGAGCAGTACTTC. It codes for CASSGSVYEQYF.

This clonotype was observed a handful of times. V is TRBV28 and J is TRBJ1-4; D is uncertain. Deletions cut 10 bases from V and 6 bases from J, with 15 bases between. The CDR3 is made up of 13 amino acids. CDR1 and CDR2 (germline): MDHEN, SYDVKM. The DNA of the CDR3 is TGTGCCACCTTGACCGGGCTGGATGAAAAACTGTTTTTT. This gives the protein CATLTGLDEKLFF.

The chain carries TRBV5-1 and TRBJ2-1, with 8 positions matching TRBD2. Germline trimming cut 4 bases from V and 2 bases from J; bases unmatched to any gene: 5. The V gene's germline CDR1 is SGHRS and CDR2 YFSETQ. The CDR3 has 15 residues. In DNA form, the CDR3 reads TGCGCCAGCAGCCCGTCAGCGGGAGCCTACAATGAGCAGTTCTTC. Translating it yields CASSPSAGAYNEQFF. Full variable domain (rest looked up from reference TRBV5-1 and TRBJ2-1): KAGVTQTPRYLIKTRGQQVTLSCSPISGHRSVSWYQQTPGQGLQFLFEYFSETQRNKGNFPGRFSGRQFSNSRSEMNVSTLELGDSALYLCASSPSAGAYNEQFFGPGTRLTVL.

The J gene is TRBJ2-1, the V gene TRBV5-1; possible D gene TRBD1, 6 bases. Trimming took 3 bases from V and 7 from J, leaving 11 bases between them. This CDR3 contains 13 residues. Germline V CDR1 and CDR2: SGHRS, YFSETQ. The CDR3 region is CASSSLGTNEQFF. CDR3 DNA sequence: TGCGCCAGCAGCTCGCTAGGGACAAATGAGCAGTTCTTC.

This chain joins TRBV7-2 and TRBJ2-1, with 7 bases aligning to TRBD2. This CDR3 is built from 13 residues. V lost 3 bases and J lost 5; bases outside the gene matches: 1. The germline V gene has CDR1 SGHTA and CDR2 FQGNSA. The CDR3 DNA reads as TGTGCCAGCAGCTTGGGACTAAACAATGAGCAGTTCTTC. Translation: CASSLGLNNEQFF.

This chain joins TRBV6-6 and TRBJ1-1; weak D call: TRBD1 (6 bases). V gave up 4 bases and J gave up 1 base, with 13 bases separating them. There are 15 residues in the CDR3. Germline loops: CDR1 MNHNY, CDR2 SVGAGI (reference sequence). The CDR3 DNA reads as TGTGCCAGCAGTTCCCGGACAGCAACGAACACTGAAGCTTTCTTT. Amino acid sequence: CASSSRTATNTEAFF.

This clonotype was observed at least ten times. The rearrangement links TRBV7-2 to TRBJ2-7, with D unresolved. V lost 2 bases, J lost 0 bases, and 8 bases lay in between. CDR1 SGHTA and CDR2 FQGNSA come from the germline V gene. The CDR3 spans 14 residues. The CDR3 protein is CASSLLSSSYEQYF. In nucleotides, the CDR3 is TGTGCCAGCAGCTTACTCAGCTCCTCCTACGAGCAGTACTTC.